These T cell receptor beta chains were read from a single sample in a study of blood T cells in healthy people across ages. In TCRdb, the 5' RACE reads were re-called with MiXCR into one record per CDR3 protein. The sample lists around 1,600,000 distinct CDR3 sequences, approximately 42% occurring once. Sequences were obtained from blood. The receptors here all came from a young woman in good health. CDR3s include the opening cysteine and the closing phenylalanine or tryptophan. The D gene is left open where the match is weak. Not all rows give a size; the values are once, few, many and, for expanded clones, a class.

d_gene | abundance | j_gene | v_gene | CDR3nt | CDR3aa
TRBD1 | . | TRBJ1-4 | TRBV4-1 | TGCGCCAGCAGCCAACTGGACAGGGAGGCTGAAAAACTGTTTTTT | CASSQLDREAEKLFF
. | . | TRBJ1-2 | TRBV5-1 | TGCGCCAGCAGCACCTCAGGGTTACGAAACTATGGCTACACCTTC | CASSTSGLRNYGYTF
TRBD2 | . | TRBJ2-2 | TRBV12-3/TRBV12-4 | TGTGCCAGCAGTTTAGTAGCGGGGGGTTATACCGGGGAGCTGTTTTTT | CASSLVAGGYTGELFF
. | . | TRBJ2-3 | TRBV7-3 | TGTGCCAGCAGCTTAAAGGGCGGGATCCCAGATACGCAGTATTTT | CASSLKGGIPDTQYF
. | . | TRBJ1-2 | TRBV12-3/TRBV12-4 | TGTGCCAGCAGTTTGAGACAGTTAAACTATGGCTACACCTTC | CASSLRQLNYGYTF
. | . | TRBJ1-1 | TRBV11-2 | TGTGCCAGCAGCCTAACTTTCTCGGGGAACACTGAAGCTTTCTTT | CASSLTFSGNTEAFF
. | . | TRBJ2-2 | TRBV2 | TGTGCCAGCAGTGCCGCAGGGTCCGGGGAGCTGTTTTTT | CASSAAGSGELFF
. | many | TRBJ2-3 | TRBV5-1 | TGCGCCAGCAGCTTTGACGGGAGCACAGATACGCAGTATTTT | CASSFDGSTDTQYF
TRBD1 | . | TRBJ2-3 | TRBV7-8 | TGTGCCAGCAGCATAATACCGGGACAGAGCACAGATACGCAGTATTTT | CASSIIPGQSTDTQYF
TRBD1 | . | TRBJ1-4 | TRBV20-1 | TGCAGTGCTATCGCCTCGGACAGGGCACGCTCCAAACTGTTTTTT | CSAIASDRARSKLFF
. | . | TRBJ2-1 | TRBV25-1 | TGTGCCAGCAGTTCCCCGCCAAGGGTTAATGAGCAGTTCTTC | CASSSPPRVNEQFF
. | . | TRBJ2-7 | TRBV10-3 | TGTGCCATCAGTGGGGGTCTGGACTACGAGCAGTACTTC | CAISGGLDYEQYF
. | many | TRBJ2-1 | TRBV20-1 | TGCAGTGCTAGACGGGGGAATGAGCAGTTCTTC | CSARRGNEQFF
. | few | TRBJ1-2 | TRBV3-1 | TGTGCCAGCAGCCAGGGGGAGGGTGGCTACACCTTC | CASSQGEGGYTF
. | . | TRBJ1-2 | TRBV20-1 | TGCAGTGCTAGAGAACCAGCTAACTATGGCTACACCTTC | CSAREPANYGYTF
. | . | TRBJ1-1 | TRBV7-2 | TGTGCCAGCAGCCTAAGGTCTGGGCCGGGTCCTTTCTTT | CASSLRSGPGPFF
TRBD2 | . | TRBJ2-5 | TRBV11-3 | TGTGCCAGCAGCGGTAGCGGGGGTAATTCGGGGACCCAGTACTTC | CASSGSGGNSGTQYF
. | . | TRBJ1-6 | TRBV27 | TGTGCCAGCAGTTTAGGGGACCGCGCCCGGAGGCCACCCCTCCACTTT | CASSLGDRARRPPLHF
TRBD2 | . | TRBJ2-5 | TRBV27 | TGTGCCAGCAGTTTCTTCCCCGTAGCGGGAGCTGGTGGGAATGAGCAGTACTTC | CASSFFPVAGAGGNEQYF
. | . | TRBJ1-5 | TRBV20-1 | TGCAGTGCTAGACCCTGGGGCAATAGCAATCAGCCCCAGCATTTT | CSARPWGNSNQPQHF
TRBD2 | . | TRBJ2-3 | TRBV7-2 | TGTGCCAGCAGCTTAGCAGTCCTAGCGGGGGGGGTCACAGATACGCAGTATTTT | CASSLAVLAGGVTDTQYF
. | . | TRBJ1-2 | TRBV20-1 | TGCAGTGCCGGGAGCAACTATGGCTACACCTTC | CSAGSNYGYTF
TRBD1 | . | TRBJ1-1 | TRBV6-5 | TGTGCCAGCAGTGCCGGACAGGGGGCTTACACTGAAGCTTTCTTT | CASSAGQGAYTEAFF
TRBD1 | few | TRBJ2-1 | TRBV9 | TGTGCCAGCAGCGTAGCCAGGGGGCCCAATGAGCAGTTCTTC | CASSVARGPNEQFF
. | . | TRBJ1-1 | TRBV11-2 | TGTGCCAGCAGCACCTCCGGGGAGAACACTGAAGCTTTCTTT | CASSTSGENTEAFF
. | few | TRBJ2-5 | TRBV11-2 | TGTGCCAGCAGCTTAGGCATGGCTTACCAAGAGACCCAGTACTTC | CASSLGMAYQETQYF
. | few | TRBJ1-1 | TRBV7-9 | TGTGCCAGCAGCTTAGTGGTTGGCAAGTCAAATGAAGCTTTCTTT | CASSLVVGKSNEAFF
. | . | TRBJ2-7 | TRBV12-3/TRBV12-4 | TGTGCCAGCAGGGTCACAGGGAGGGGACTTTACGAGCAGTACTTC | CASRVTGRGLYEQYF
TRBD2 | few | TRBJ2-1 | TRBV20-1 | TGCAGTGCTAGAGATCGCAGCGGGGGGTCCTACAATGAGCAGTTCTTC | CSARDRSGGSYNEQFF
TRBD2 | . | TRBJ2-7 | TRBV12-3/TRBV12-4 | TGTGCCAGCAGGCCTAGCGGGAGGGAGTCCTACGAGCAGTACTTC | CASRPSGRESYEQYF
. | few | TRBJ2-1 | TRBV5-1 | TGCGCCAGCAGCTTGGACCCTGCAGGGGATGAGCAGTTCTTC | CASSLDPAGDEQFF
TRBD1 | few | TRBJ2-7 | TRBV4-3 | TGCGCCAGCAGCCAACTCGGGACAGGGGCATACGAGCAGTACTTC | CASSQLGTGAYEQYF
TRBD2 | . | TRBJ2-5 | TRBV29-1 | TGCAGCGTTGATTGGCTAGCGGGAAGTCACAATGAGCAGTACTTC | CSVDWLAGSHNEQYF
. | . | TRBJ1-1 | TRBV12-3/TRBV12-4 | TGTGCCAGCAGGGCGATTACTAACACTGAAGCTTTCTTT | CASRAITNTEAFF
TRBD1 | few | TRBJ2-5 | TRBV20-1 | TGCAGTGCTGCCCCCGGGACAGGGGGCCAAGAGACCCAGTACTTC | CSAAPGTGGQETQYF
. | few | TRBJ2-1 | TRBV3-1 | TGTGCCAGCAGCCATTTAGTGAGGGGCTATGAGCAGTTCTTC | CASSHLVRGYEQFF
TRBD2 | . | TRBJ2-1 | TRBV28 | TGTGCCGGTCAAGGCACTAGCAAGGGGAGGGATGAGCAGTTCTTC | CAGQGTSKGRDEQFF
TRBD1 | . | TRBJ2-1 | TRBV5-1 | TGCGCCAGCAGCTTACCGGGACAGCCGTACAATGAGCAGTTCTTC | CASSLPGQPYNEQFF
. | few | TRBJ2-7 | TRBV3-1 | TGTGCCAGCAGCCATGGGGGACGGCAGTACTTC | CASSHGGRQYF
TRBD1 | few | TRBJ1-2 | TRBV20-1 | TGCAGTGCTAGTGTACAGGGGGCAGAGGGCTACACCTTC | CSASVQGAEGYTF
. | . | TRBJ1-3 | TRBV7-2 | TGTGCCAGCAGCTTCACCGCGGACGTCGTGGGAAACACCATATATTTT | CASSFTADVVGNTIYF
. | once | TRBJ1-2 | TRBV4-1 | TGCGCCAGCAGCCAAGCTCGGAGCGGCAGCTCCTATGGCTACACCTTC | CASSQARSGSSYGYTF